These 29 T cell receptor beta chains came from one sample sequenced in a study of neoadjuvant nivolumab and ipilimumab in lung cancer (TCRdb year 2020). In light of the paper, this sample's time point label describes: at surgical resection after neoadjuvant nivolumab +/- ipilimumab. The protocol used for the library was the immunoSEQ multiplex PCR assay. As stored in TCRdb, this immuneACCESS dataset retains in-frame rearrangements with V and J assigned. A fraction of the clones does not appear; measured against another copy, unresolved V genes explain less than half of the discrepancy, and the remainder lacks a known reason. The sample table shows approximately 30,000 clones, and more than 75% are seen once. The ten largest clones take up approximately 8.6% of the sample. The sequencing used tumor tissue, collected after neoadjuvant nivolumab, alone or with ipilimumab, at or shortly before surgery. The receptor source for this set is an adult with non-small cell lung cancer.

V is TRBV7-9 and J is TRBJ2-7; D remains unclear. The CDR3 runs to 11 residues. Between the trimmed V and J ends, which lost 5 bases and 4 bases, there was a span of 6 bases. The germline V gene encodes CDR1 SEHNR and CDR2 FQNEAQ (reference sequence). Written as DNA, the CDR3 is TGTGCCAGCAGCCTTGTTTACGAGCAGTACTTC. This sequence encodes CASSLVYEQYF.

In its sample, this clone was seen a few times. The chain combines TRBV5-4 with TRBJ2-7; 13 nucleotides align to TRBD2. The CDR3 is 15 amino acids. With 4 bases clipped from V and 4 bases from J, the junction kept 5 bases outside the gene matches. CDR1 SGHNT and CDR2 YYREEE come from the germline V gene (reference sequence). The CDR3 reads CASSRKLAGGYEQYF. CDR3 nucleotide sequence: TGTGCCAGCAGCCGAAAACTAGCGGGAGGGTACGAGCAGTACTTC.

The CDR3 loop reads CSVVAGGTTDTQYF. CDR3 nucleotide sequence: TGCAGCGTTGTGGCGGGGGGGACCACAGATACGCAGTATTTT. The J gene is TRBJ2-3, the V gene TRBV29-1; 9 bases are a match to TRBD2. Germline CDR1 and CDR2: SQVTM and ANQGSEA. V was pared by 4 bases and J by 2 bases, with 4 bases of the junction left unmatched. The CDR3 contains 14 residues.

The genes are TRBV5-6 and TRBJ2-7, with a possible D match to TRBD1 (5 bases). CDR3 size: 12 residues. Germline loops: CDR1 SGHDT, CDR2 YYEEEE. Trimming took 3 bases from V and 4 from J, leaving 8 bases between them. The CDR3 spells CASSSTEYEQYF. In nucleotides, the CDR3 is TGTGCCAGCAGCTCGACAGAATACGAGCAGTACTTC. Using reference TRBV5-6 and TRBJ2-7 for the parts outside the CDR3, the full variable domain is DAGVTQSPTHLIKTRGQQVTLRCSPKSGHDTVSWYQQALGQGPQFIFQYYEEEERQRGNFPDRFSGHQFPNYSSELNVNALLLGDSALYLCASSSTEYEQYFGPGTRLTVT.

In its sample, this clone was seen once. The gene calls are TRBV7-9 and TRBJ2-7, with 10 bases matching TRBD2. From germline, CDR1 is SEHNR and CDR2 FQNEAQ (reference sequence). V was clipped by 5 bases and J by 8 bases; unmatched bases: 12. The CDR3 sequence is 15 residues long. For the CDR3, the DNA is TGTGCCAGCAGCCCGCTTAGCGGGGGGTCCTCCCAGCAGTACTTC. Encoded protein: CASSPLSGGSSQQYF.

This sequence joins TRBV6-5 and TRBJ2-7, with D maybe TRBD2 (6 bases). The CDR3 is 14 residues long. V dropped 6 bases and J dropped 3 bases, with 15 bases sitting between them. Germline assignment: CDR1 MNHEY and CDR2 SVGAGI. CDR3 residues: CASSRGGEFYEQYF. In DNA form, the CDR3 reads TGTGCCAGCAGCCGTGGAGGGGAGTTCTACGAGCAGTACTTC.

V is TRBV11-2 and J is TRBJ2-7; D remains unclear. CDR1 and CDR2 from the germline V gene are SGHAT and FQNNGV. V lost 0 bases and J 5 bases, leaving 11 bases between the germline ends. The CDR3 has 14 amino acids. Here the CDR3 DNA reads TGTGCCAGCAGCTTAGATCGCGGTTCGGACGAGCAGTACTTC. It encodes CASSLDRGSDEQYF.

This sequence joins TRBV5-1 and TRBJ1-2; 12 bases agree with TRBD1. The germline gives CDR1 SGHRS, CDR2 YFSETQ. The ends lost 4 bases at V and 7 bases at J; junction bases unmatched: 8. CDR3 length: 15 amino acids. CDR3 DNA sequence: TGCGCCAGCAGCCGAGGGACAGGGGGCGCGGGTGGCTACACCTTC. Its translation: CASSRGTGGAGGYTF. The full variable domain, in which reference TRBV5-1 and TRBJ1-2 provide the parts outside the CDR3, is KAGVTQTPRYLIKTRGQQVTLSCSPISGHRSVSWYQQTPGQGLQFLFEYFSETQRNKGNFPGRFSGRQFSNSRSEMNVSTLELGDSALYLCASSRGTGGAGGYTFGSGTRLTVV.

The rearrangement links TRBV6-5 to TRBJ2-7; D is uncertain. Germline CDR1 is MNHEY and CDR2 is SVGAGI. Trimming took off 8 bases at V and 6 bases at J, with 20 bases between the two ends. The CDR3 is 14 amino acids. CDR3 sequence (DNA): TGTGCCAGCTTTTCCCGCGGCGAGGCCTCCGAGCAGTACTTC. Protein: CASFSRGEASEQYF.

The CDR3 here is CASSPDRGEAFF. CDR3 DNA sequence: TGTGCCAGCAGCCCCGACAGGGGTGAAGCTTTCTTT. This chain joins TRBV5-8 and TRBJ1-1; TRBD1 aligns across 8 bases. Germline V CDR1 and CDR2: SGHTS, YDEGEE. The CDR3 runs 12 residues. V lost 4 bases and J lost 7; bases outside the gene matches: 3.

The DNA of the CDR3 is TGCGCCAGCAGCTGGGACAGGGCGAACACCGGGGAGCTGTTTTTT. Its translation is CASSWDRANTGELFF. The chain is built from TRBV5-1 and TRBJ2-2; 9 positions agree with TRBD1. The J segment lost 0 bases and the V segment lost 3 bases, leaving 0 bases of the junction unmatched. CDR1 and CDR2 from the germline V gene are SGHRS and YFSETQ. This CDR3 is 15 amino acids long.

This clone was found a few times. Written as DNA, the CDR3 is TGTGCCAGCAGGCTGGTTTCCGGGGAGCTGTTTTTT. Amino acid sequence: CASRLVSGELFF. The chain employs TRBV6-5 and TRBJ2-2; D remains unclear. The germline V gene encodes CDR1 MNHEY and CDR2 SVGAGI. The length of the CDR3 is 12 residues. With 6 bases removed from V and 6 bases from J, the gap between germline ends came to 8 bases.

This chain connects TRBV25-1 to TRBJ1-1; D remains ambiguous. The CDR3 loop spans 14 amino acids. The V end was cut by 3 bases, the J end by 6 bases, with 14 bases between. Germline CDR1 reads MGHDK; CDR2 reads SYGVNS. The CDR3 protein is CASSDPSLGPEAFF. DNA of the CDR3: TGTGCCAGCAGTGACCCCTCCCTCGGCCCTGAAGCTTTCTTT.

About this clone itself: A read error may produce the germline difference seen at one junction end. The DNA of the CDR3 is TGCAGTGCTAACTCCGACAATGAGCAGTTCTTC. It codes for CSANSDNEQFF. The gene calls are TRBV20-1 and TRBJ2-1; unclear D gene. This CDR3 is built from 11 residues. Germline CDR1 is DFQATT and CDR2 is SNEGSKA (reference sequence).

This chain joins TRBV5-6 and TRBJ1-1; 9 nucleotides line up with TRBD1. This CDR3 comprises 16 residues. J gave up 5 bases and V 0 bases, and 8 bases lay outside the gene matches. Germline CDR1 SGHDT, CDR2 YYEEEE. The CDR3 region is CASSLGTGARLTEAFF. CDR3 nucleotides: TGTGCCAGCAGCTTGGGGACAGGGGCTCGCTTGACTGAAGCTTTCTTT.

This clone was seen a handful of times. The chain has TRBV7-8 and TRBJ2-7; 8 bases are shared with TRBD1. The CDR3 spans 17 residues. The J segment lost 5 bases and the V segment lost 0 bases, leaving 12 bases of the junction unmatched. CDR1 and CDR2 (germline): SGHVS, FQNEAQ. CDR3 protein: CASSLAGSNRGIHEQYF. CDR3 nucleotides: TGTGCCAGCAGCTTAGCGGGTTCAAACAGGGGGATCCACGAGCAGTACTTC.

The chain recombines TRBV5-1 with TRBJ1-2; no firm D call. This CDR3 comprises 15 residues. V lost 5 bases and J lost 7, with 21 bases in between. Germline lookup yields CDR1 SGHRS and CDR2 YFSETQ. CDR3 DNA: TGCGCCAGCAGGGAAGGAATAGCAGTTTTGAGTGGCTACACCTTC. Translated, it gives CASREGIAVLSGYTF.

This clone was picked up a small number of times. V is TRBV4-1 and J is TRBJ2-1; 9 positions match TRBD2. CDR3 length: 16 residues. V shed 0 bases and J 7 bases; nucleotides not matched to a gene: 7. Germline values: CDR1 MGHRA, CDR2 YSYEKL. The CDR3: CASSQDHRTSVNEQFF. In nucleotides, the CDR3 is TGCGCCAGCAGCCAAGATCATAGGACTAGCGTAAATGAGCAGTTCTTC.

This chain uses TRBV5-1 with TRBJ2-5; D might be TRBD2 (6 bases). V lost 4 bases and J 1 base, leaving 14 bases between the germline ends. The V gene's germline CDR1 is SGHRS and CDR2 YFSETQ. The CDR3 is 15 amino acids. The CDR3 reads CASSAQPGLQETQYF. Here the CDR3 DNA reads TGCGCCAGCAGCGCACAACCGGGACTCCAAGAGACCCAGTACTTC.

The rearrangement joins TRBV5-1 to TRBJ2-7; D call uncertain. Germline lookup yields CDR1 SGHRS and CDR2 YFSETQ. The length of the CDR3 is 13 residues. Deletions cut 4 bases from V and 2 bases from J, with 10 bases between. In DNA form, the CDR3 reads TGCGCCAGCAGCCCACCCGGAACCTACGAGCAGTACTTC. Translating it yields CASSPPGTYEQYF.

The rearrangement uses TRBV5-1 and TRBJ2-5; 9 bases are a match to TRBD2. In germline, CDR1 is SGHRS, CDR2 YFSETQ. CDR3 length: 18 amino acids. V was pared by 4 bases and J by 2 bases, with 15 bases of the junction left unmatched. CDR3 protein: CASSPGISGSRVQETQYF. The CDR3 bases are TGCGCCAGCAGCCCTGGAATTAGCGGGAGTCGGGTTCAAGAGACCCAGTACTTC.

There are a few counts of this clone. CDR3 residues: CASSHGSKETQYF. CDR3 nucleotide sequence: TGCGCCAGCAGCCATGGGTCGAAGGAGACCCAGTACTTC. The rearrangement uses TRBV5-1 and TRBJ2-5; no clear D. Germline V gene sequence: CDR1 SGHRS, CDR2 YFSETQ. The ends were cut back, 4 bases at V and 5 bases at J, with 12 bases in the middle. CDR3 length equals 13 residues.

Regarding this clone: The same CDR3 is also encoded by other DNA sequences in this sample. The chain carries TRBV11-3 and TRBJ2-3; 7 positions agree with TRBD1. V dropped 6 bases and J dropped 5; count of bases not matched to a gene: 2. Germline CDR1 is SGHNT and CDR2 is YENEEA. This CDR3 has 12 residues. The CDR3 spells CASSRQGDTQYF. CDR3 sequence (DNA): TGTGCCAGCAGTCGACAGGGAGATACGCAGTATTTT.

The CDR3 sequence: CASSSPGQESYEQYF. The DNA of the CDR3 is TGTGCCAGCAGCTCCCCCGGACAGGAGTCCTACGAGCAGTACTTC. This chain connects TRBV11-3 to TRBJ2-7, with 7 positions matching TRBD1. V shed 4 bases, J shed 1 base, and the junction held 7 bases outside the gene matches. The CDR3 sequence is 15 residues long. CDR1 is SGHNT and CDR2 is YENEEA in the germline V gene.

The chain is built from TRBV28 and TRBJ2-3; TRBD2 might be the D (7 bases). This CDR3 spans 14 amino acids. Germline CDR1 and CDR2: MDHEN and SYDVKM. Trimming shortened V by 8 bases and J by 1 base, and 13 bases separated the two germline ends. CDR3 nucleotides: TGTGCCAGCGGCGGGGAGGGGGGCACAGATACGCAGTATTTT. Translation: CASGGEGGTDTQYF. Based on the CDR3 plus reference TRBV28 and TRBJ2-3, the full variable domain is DVKVTQSSRYLVKRTGEKVFLECVQDMDHENMFWYRQDPGLGLRLIYFSYDVKMKEKGDIPEGYSVSREKKERFSLILESASTNQTSMYLCASGGEGGTDTQYFGPGTRLTVL.

The chain joins TRBV9 to TRBJ1-3; D ambiguous. Trimming removed 0 bases at V and 0 bases at J, with 10 bases between. Germline assignment: CDR1 SGDLS and CDR2 YYNGEE. The CDR3 length is 16 residues. The CDR3 reads CASSVGLGFSGNTIYF. CDR3 sequence (DNA): TGTGCCAGCAGCGTAGGATTAGGGTTCTCTGGAAACACCATATATTTT. Full variable domain (rest looked up from reference TRBV9 and TRBJ1-3): DSGVTQTPKHLITATGQRVTLRCSPRSGDLSVYWYQQSLDQGLQFLIQYYNGEERAKGNILERFSAQQFPDLHSELNLSSLELGDSALYFCASSVGLGFSGNTIYFGEGSWLTVV.

This chain joins TRBV7-9 and TRBJ2-1, with 10 bases matching TRBD2. The length of the CDR3 is 15 residues. With 3 bases clipped from V and 3 bases from J, the junction kept 2 bases outside the gene matches. Germline V gene sequence: CDR1 SEHNR, CDR2 FQNEAQ (reference sequence). The CDR3 region is CASSLGLAFYNEQFF. CDR3 coding DNA: TGTGCCAGCAGCTTGGGACTAGCGTTCTACAATGAGCAGTTCTTC.

This clone appeared a few times. The chain employs TRBV30 and TRBJ2-7; D unresolved. The CDR3 spans 14 residues. Trimming took 7 bases from V and 0 from J, leaving 16 bases between them. Germline CDR1 is GTSNPN and CDR2 is SVGIG (reference sequence). The CDR3 DNA is TGTGCCTACCGAGCCCGCCCTAGCTCCTACGAGCAGTACTTC. It specifies CAYRARPSSYEQYF. Combining the CDR3 with reference TRBV30 and TRBJ2-7 gives the whole variable domain SQTIHQWPATLVQPVGSPLSLECTVEGTSNPNLYWYRQAAGRGLQLLFYSVGIGQISSEVPQNLSASRPQDRQFILSSKKLLLSDSGFYLCAYRARPSSYEQYFGPGTRLTVT.

The CDR3 nucleotides read TGTGCCAGCAGCCTACAGGGGGAGGGTCAGCCCCAGCATTTT. Translated: CASSLQGEGQPQHF. V and J are TRBV2 and TRBJ1-5, with 8 positions matching TRBD1. V lost 6 bases and J lost 6; bases outside the gene matches: 7. The CDR3 totals 14 residues. Germline CDR1 SNHLY, CDR2 FYNNEI.